This entry lists 5 T cell receptor beta chains sequenced from one sample in a study of blood T cell repertoires in COVID-19 (dated by TCRdb to 2020 to 2021). Library preparation employed the immunoSEQ multiplex PCR assay. This is the immuneACCESS table as TCRdb keeps it, with only in-frame sequences that have V and J called. A part of the clones is gone; compared with another copy, unresolved V genes explain less than half, and the rest is unexplained. The sample records about 270,000 clones, more than 70% of which are singletons. The ten largest clonotypes hold over 2% of the sample. Sequenced: peripheral blood. These receptors all come from a woman aged 45-59 years with acute or convalescent COVID-19.

The CDR3: CASSIAGSSGNTIYF. The CDR3 DNA sequence: TGTGCCAGTAGTATCGCCGGGAGCTCTGGAAACACCATATATTTT. The chain combines TRBV19 with TRBJ1-3; D not certain. The CDR3 has 15 residues. Germline-derived CDR1 and CDR2 are LNHDA and SQIVND (reference sequence). V was shortened by 3 bases and J by 0 bases, with 9 bases between the two germline ends.

This rearrangement joins TRBV19 to TRBJ1-2; maybe TRBD1 (6 bases). The CDR3 spans 15 residues. Trimming removed 6 bases at V and 0 bases at J, with 14 bases between. The V gene's germline CDR1 is LNHDA and CDR2 SQIVND (reference sequence). The CDR3 DNA reads TGTGCCAGTAGCCCGCAGACAGGACCTAACTATGGCTACACCTTC. It codes for CASSPQTGPNYGYTF.

The chain recombines TRBV3-1 (or the pseudogene TRBV3-2) with TRBJ2-3; 8 nucleotides line up with TRBD2. V dropped 4 bases and J dropped 2; count of bases not matched to a gene: 11. Germline CDR1 is LGHDT and CDR2 is YNNKEL (reference sequence). This CDR3 region has 17 residues. CDR3 region: CASSPRSTSGHTDTQYF. CDR3 DNA sequence: TGTGCCAGCAGCCCAAGATCTACTAGCGGACACACAGATACGCAGTATTTT.

The chain is built from TRBV5-1 and TRBJ1-1; a possible D gene is TRBD1 (6 bases). This CDR3 is built from 15 residues. Trimming took 4 bases from V and 0 from J, leaving 13 bases between them. Germline CDR1 reads SGHRS; CDR2 reads YFSETQ. CDR3 loop: CASSTTTGMNTEAFF. In DNA form, the CDR3 reads TGCGCCAGCAGCACCACGACAGGCATGAACACTGAAGCTTTCTTT.

This chain links TRBV28 with TRBJ2-7, with D perhaps TRBD2 (6 bases). The germline V and J ends were trimmed by 6 bases and 1 base, with 10 bases remaining between them. Germline V gene lookup returns CDR1 MDHEN and CDR2 SYDVKM. The CDR3 spans 13 residues. CDR3 sequence: CASRTGASYEQYF. Written as DNA, the CDR3 is TGTGCCAGCAGAACGGGAGCTTCCTACGAGCAGTACTTC.